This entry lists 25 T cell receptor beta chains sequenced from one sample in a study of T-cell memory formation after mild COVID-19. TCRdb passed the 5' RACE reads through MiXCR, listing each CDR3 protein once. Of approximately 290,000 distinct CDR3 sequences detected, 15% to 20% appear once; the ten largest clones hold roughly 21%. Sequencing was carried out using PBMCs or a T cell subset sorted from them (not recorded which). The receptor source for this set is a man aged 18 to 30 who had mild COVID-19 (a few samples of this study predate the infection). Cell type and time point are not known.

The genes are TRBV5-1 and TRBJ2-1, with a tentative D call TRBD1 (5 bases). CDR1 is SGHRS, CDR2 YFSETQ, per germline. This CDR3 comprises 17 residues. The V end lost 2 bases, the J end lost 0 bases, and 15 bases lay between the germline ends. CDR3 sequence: CASSFRETWGSYNEQFF. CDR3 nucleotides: TGCGCCAGCAGCTTCAGGGAAACCTGGGGCTCCTACAATGAGCAGTTCTTC.

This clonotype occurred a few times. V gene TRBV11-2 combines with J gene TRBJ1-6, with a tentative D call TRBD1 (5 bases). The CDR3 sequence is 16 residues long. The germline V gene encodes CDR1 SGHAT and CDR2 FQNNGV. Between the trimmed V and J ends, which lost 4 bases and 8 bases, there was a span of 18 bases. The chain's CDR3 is CASSSTVGAEYSPLHF. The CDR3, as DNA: TGTGCCAGCAGCTCGACGGTCGGGGCAGAATATTCACCCCTCCACTTT.

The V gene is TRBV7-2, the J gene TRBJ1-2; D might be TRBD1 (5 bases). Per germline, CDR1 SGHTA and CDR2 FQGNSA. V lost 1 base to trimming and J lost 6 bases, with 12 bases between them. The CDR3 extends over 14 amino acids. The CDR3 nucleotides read TGTGCCAGCAGCTTAGGGGGGAGGGCCAATGGCTACACCTTC. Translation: CASSLGGRANGYTF.

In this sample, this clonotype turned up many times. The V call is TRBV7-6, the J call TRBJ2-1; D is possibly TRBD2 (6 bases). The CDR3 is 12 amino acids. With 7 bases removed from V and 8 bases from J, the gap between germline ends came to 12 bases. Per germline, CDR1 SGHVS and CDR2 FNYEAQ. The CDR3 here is CASTNGGDEQFF. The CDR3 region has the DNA TGTGCCAGCACCAACGGAGGGGATGAGCAGTTCTTC.

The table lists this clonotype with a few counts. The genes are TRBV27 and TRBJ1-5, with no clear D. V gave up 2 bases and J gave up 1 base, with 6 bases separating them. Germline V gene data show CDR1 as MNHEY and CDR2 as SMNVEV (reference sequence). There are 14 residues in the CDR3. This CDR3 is CASSLTRSNQPQHF. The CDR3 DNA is TGTGCCAGCAGTTTAACTAGGAGCAATCAGCCCCAGCATTTT.

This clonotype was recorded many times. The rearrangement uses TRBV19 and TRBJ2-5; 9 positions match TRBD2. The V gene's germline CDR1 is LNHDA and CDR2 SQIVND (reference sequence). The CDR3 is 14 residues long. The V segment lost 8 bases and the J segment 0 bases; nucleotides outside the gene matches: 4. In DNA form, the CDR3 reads TGTGCCAGTGGGACTAGCTTCTACCAAGAGACCCAGTACTTC. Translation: CASGTSFYQETQYF.

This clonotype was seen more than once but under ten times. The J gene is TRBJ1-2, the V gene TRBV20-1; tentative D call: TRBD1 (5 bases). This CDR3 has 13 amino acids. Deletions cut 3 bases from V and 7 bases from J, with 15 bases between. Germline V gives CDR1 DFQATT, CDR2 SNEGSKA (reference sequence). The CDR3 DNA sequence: TGCAGTGCTAGCGAGGGTCCCCAGGGTGGCTACACCTTC. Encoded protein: CSASEGPQGGYTF.

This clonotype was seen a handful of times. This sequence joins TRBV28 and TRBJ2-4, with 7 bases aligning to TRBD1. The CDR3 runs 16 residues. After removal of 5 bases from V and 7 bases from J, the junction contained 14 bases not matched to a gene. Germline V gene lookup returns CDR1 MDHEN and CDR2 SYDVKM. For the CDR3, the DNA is TGTGCCAGCAGTCTTCCGACAGGGCTCCAACGGAACATTCAGTACTTC. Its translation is CASSLPTGLQRNIQYF.

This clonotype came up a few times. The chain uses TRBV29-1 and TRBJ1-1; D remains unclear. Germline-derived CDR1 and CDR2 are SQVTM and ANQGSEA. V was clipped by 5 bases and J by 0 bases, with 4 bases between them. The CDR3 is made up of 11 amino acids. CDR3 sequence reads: CSVTVNTEAFF. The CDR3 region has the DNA TGCAGCGTTACAGTGAACACTGAAGCTTTCTTT.

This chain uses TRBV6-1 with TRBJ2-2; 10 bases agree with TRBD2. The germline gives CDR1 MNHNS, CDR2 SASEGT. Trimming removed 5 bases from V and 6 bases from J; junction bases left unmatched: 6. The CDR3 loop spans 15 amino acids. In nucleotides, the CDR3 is TGTGCCAGCAGTAAAGAGCGGGGGGGCCCCGGGGAGCTGTTTTTT. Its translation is CASSKERGGPGELFF.

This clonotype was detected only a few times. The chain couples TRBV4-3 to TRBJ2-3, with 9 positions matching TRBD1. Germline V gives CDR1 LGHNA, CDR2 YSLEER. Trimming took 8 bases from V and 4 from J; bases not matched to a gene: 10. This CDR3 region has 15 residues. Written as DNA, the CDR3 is TGCGCCAGCCAGTTCGGGACAGGGTTCCCAGATACGCAGTATTTT. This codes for CASQFGTGFPDTQYF.

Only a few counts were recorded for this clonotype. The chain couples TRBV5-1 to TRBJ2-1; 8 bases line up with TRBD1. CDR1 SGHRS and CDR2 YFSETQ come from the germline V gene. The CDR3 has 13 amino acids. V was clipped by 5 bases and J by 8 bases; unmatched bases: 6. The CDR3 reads CASRDQGADEQFF. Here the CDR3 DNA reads TGCGCCAGCAGGGATCAGGGGGCAGATGAGCAGTTCTTC.

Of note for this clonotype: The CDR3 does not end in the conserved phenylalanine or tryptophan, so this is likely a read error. In DNA form, the CDR3 reads TGTGCCAGCAGTCCTCAGCAGGGCAATCAGCCCCAGCATATT. This translates into CASSPQQGNQPQHI. The chain couples TRBV3-1 to TRBJ1-5; D call uncertain. Germline CDR1 reads LGHDT; CDR2 reads YNNKEL (reference sequence). The CDR3 has 14 residues. V lost 6 bases, J lost 2 bases, and 11 bases lay in between.

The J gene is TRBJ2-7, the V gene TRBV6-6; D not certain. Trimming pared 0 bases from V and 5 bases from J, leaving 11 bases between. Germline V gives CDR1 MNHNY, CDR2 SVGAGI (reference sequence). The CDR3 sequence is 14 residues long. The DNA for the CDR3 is TGTGCCAGCAGTTACTCAGGGCTCGGCAACGAGCAGTACTTC. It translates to CASSYSGLGNEQYF.

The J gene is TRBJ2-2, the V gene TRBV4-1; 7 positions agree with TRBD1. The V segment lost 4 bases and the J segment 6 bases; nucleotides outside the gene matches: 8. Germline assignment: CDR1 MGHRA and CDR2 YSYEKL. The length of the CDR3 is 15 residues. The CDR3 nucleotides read TGCGCCAGCAGCCGCCTACCTCAGGGGGCCGGGGAGCTGTTTTTT. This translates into CASSRLPQGAGELFF.

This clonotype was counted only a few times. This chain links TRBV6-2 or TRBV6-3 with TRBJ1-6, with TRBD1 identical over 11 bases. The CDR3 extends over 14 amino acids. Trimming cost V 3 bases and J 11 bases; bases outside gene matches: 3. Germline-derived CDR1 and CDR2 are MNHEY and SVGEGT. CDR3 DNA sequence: TGTGCCAGCAGTTATCGGGACAGGGGGACACCCCTCCACTTT. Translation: CASSYRDRGTPLHF.

The CDR3 coding sequence is TGCAGTGCTTGTTCAGGGGGCAATCAGCCCCAGCATTTT. This codes for CSACSGGNQPQHF. The J gene is TRBJ1-5, the V gene TRBV20-1; tentatively, D is TRBD1 (6 bases). The CDR3 consists of 13 residues. V was shortened by 5 bases and J by 2 bases, with 10 bases between the two germline ends. Germline V gene data show CDR1 as DFQATT and CDR2 as SNEGSKA (reference sequence).

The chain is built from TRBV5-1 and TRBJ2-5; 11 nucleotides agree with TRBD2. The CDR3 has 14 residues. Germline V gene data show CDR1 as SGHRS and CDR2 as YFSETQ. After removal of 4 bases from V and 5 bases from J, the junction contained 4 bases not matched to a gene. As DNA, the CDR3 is TGCGCCAGCAGCATCAGGACTAGCGGGGAGACCCAGTACTTC. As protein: CASSIRTSGETQYF.

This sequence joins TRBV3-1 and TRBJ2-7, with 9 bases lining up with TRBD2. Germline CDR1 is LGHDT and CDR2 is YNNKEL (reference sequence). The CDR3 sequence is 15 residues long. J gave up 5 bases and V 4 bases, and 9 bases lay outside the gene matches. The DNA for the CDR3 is TGTGCCAGCAGCCTTCTAAGGACTAGCGCCCACGAGCAGTACTTC. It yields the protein CASSLLRTSAHEQYF.

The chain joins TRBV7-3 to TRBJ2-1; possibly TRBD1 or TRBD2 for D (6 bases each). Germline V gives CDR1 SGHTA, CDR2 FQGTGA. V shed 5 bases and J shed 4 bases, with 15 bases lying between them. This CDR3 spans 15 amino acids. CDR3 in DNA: TGTGCCAGCAGCCAAGGGGGGAGTTCATACAATGAGCAGTTCTTC. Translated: CASSQGGSSYNEQFF.

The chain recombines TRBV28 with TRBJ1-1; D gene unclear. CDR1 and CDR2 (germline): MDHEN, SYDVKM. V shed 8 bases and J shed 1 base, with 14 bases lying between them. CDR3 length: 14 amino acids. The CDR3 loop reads CASGLPGRNTEAFF. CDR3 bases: TGTGCCAGCGGCCTCCCCGGACGGAACACTGAAGCTTTCTTT.

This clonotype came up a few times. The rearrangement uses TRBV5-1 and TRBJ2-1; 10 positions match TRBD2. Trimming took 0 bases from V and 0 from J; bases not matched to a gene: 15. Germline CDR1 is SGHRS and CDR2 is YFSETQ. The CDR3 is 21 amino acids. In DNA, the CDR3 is TGCGCCAGCAGCTTGGTCTCAGTAGCGGGGGGACTGACGAGCTCCTACAATGAGCAGTTCTTC. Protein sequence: CASSLVSVAGGLTSSYNEQFF.

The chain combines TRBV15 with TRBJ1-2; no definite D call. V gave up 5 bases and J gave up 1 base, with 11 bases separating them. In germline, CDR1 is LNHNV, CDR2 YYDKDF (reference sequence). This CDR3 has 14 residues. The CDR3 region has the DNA TGTGCCACCAGCTTCCCCGGTTATAACTATGGCTACACCTTC. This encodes CATSFPGYNYGYTF. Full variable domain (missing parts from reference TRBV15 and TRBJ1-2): DAMVIQNPRYQVTQFGKPVTLSCSQTLNHNVMYWYQQKSSQAPKLLFHYYDKDFNNEADTPDNFQSRRPNTSFCFLDIRSPGLGDTAMYLCATSFPGYNYGYTFGSGTRLTVV.

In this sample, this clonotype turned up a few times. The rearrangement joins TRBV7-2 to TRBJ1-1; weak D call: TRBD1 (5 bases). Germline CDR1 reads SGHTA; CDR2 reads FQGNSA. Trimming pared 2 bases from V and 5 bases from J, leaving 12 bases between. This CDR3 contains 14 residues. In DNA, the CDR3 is TGTGCCAGCAGCTTACAGGGTCTTCTTACTGAAGCTTTCTTT. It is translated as CASSLQGLLTEAFF.

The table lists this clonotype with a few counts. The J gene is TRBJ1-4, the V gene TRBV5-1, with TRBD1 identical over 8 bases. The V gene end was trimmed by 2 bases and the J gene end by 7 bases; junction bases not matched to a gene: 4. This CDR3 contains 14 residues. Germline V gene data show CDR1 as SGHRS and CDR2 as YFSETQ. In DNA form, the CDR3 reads TGCGCCAGCAGCTTCTCAGGGGGCGGTGAAAAACTGTTTTTT. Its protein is CASSFSGGGEKLFF. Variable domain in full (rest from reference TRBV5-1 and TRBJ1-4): KAGVTQTPRYLIKTRGQQVTLSCSPISGHRSVSWYQQTPGQGLQFLFEYFSETQRNKGNFPGRFSGRQFSNSRSEMNVSTLELGDSALYLCASSFSGGGEKLFFGSGTQLSVL.